This T cell receptor (beta chain) was observed in a study of cytotoxic CD8 clonotypes in ibrutinib-treated CLL. The overall study: Of a cohort that held 10 to 12 relapsed/refractory and roughly 15 treatment-naive patients, some 17 were IGHV unmutated. Across samples, productive templates numbered approximately 250,000 and productive rearrangements reached approximately 94,000 on average.

Sequencing was performed with immunoSEQ multiplex PCR; in TCRdb, only in-frame clones are kept and a portion is missing. The table records over 150,000 clones, 81% of them present only once. About this clone itself: Its antigen is unidentified.

Study findings and constraints: Clonality correlated strongly with circulating CD8+ T cells and exceeded age-matched healthy donors at baseline.

Germline assignment: CDR1 LGHNA and CDR2 YNFKEQ. The CDR3 extends over 16 amino acids. Trimming at V came to 3 bases and at J to 4 bases, leaving 5 bases not matched to a gene. The starting material was PBMCs, obtained after 12 months of ibrutinib treatment. The receptor comes from a human donor with chronic lymphocytic leukemia. The chain links TRBV4-2 to TRBJ2-1, with 11 bases aligning to TRBD2. CDR3 residues: CASSQPLAGEYNEQFF. CDR3 DNA sequence: TGTGCCAGCAGCCAGCCACTAGCGGGGGAGTACAATGAGCAGTTCTTC.